What follows describes a single T cell receptor beta chain. The sample comes from a study of blood T cell repertoires in COVID-19. At the level of the study: The origin of the acute and convalescent COVID-19 samples was the United States, Italy and Spain. The analysed material was cDNA or gDNA that came from T cells, B-cell-depleted T cells, or PBMCs.

Under the authors' procedure: Cell counts per sample came from amplifying reference gene primers. Data came from immunoSEQ multiplex PCR; TCRdb stores just in-frame clones and leaves some out. Clonal size and the V and J genes are those of that table, whereas D and trimming came from the DNA. The sample lists under 300,000 clones, approximately 90% occurring once. This CDR3 comprises 16 residues. The chain employs TRBV21-1 and TRBJ2-4; TRBD2 is the table's D call and was not checked against the DNA. TRBV21-1 is assigned pseudogene status. The sequenced sample was peripheral blood. This TCR was recovered from a man aged 25 to 45 who had recovered from COVID-19. The CDR3 DNA reads TGTGCCAGCAGTGGCGGGGGGACTCTAGCCAAAAACATTCAGTACTTC. It translates to CASSGGGTLAKNIQYF.